A selection of T cell receptor beta chains follows, all from one sample in a study of OX40 agonist ivuxolimab in advanced cancers. Libraries were prepared by immunoSEQ multiplex PCR; TCRdb keeps only in-frame clonotypes and omits some of them. The sample yields about 84,000 clones, 75% to 90% seen once. The source material was CD4+ or CD8+ T cells sorted from blood, sampled in a trial of the OX40 agonist ivuxolimab. The receptor set was obtained from an adult with an advanced solid tumor such as melanoma, head and neck, liver or kidney cancer. CDR3s include the opening cysteine and the closing phenylalanine or tryptophan. The D gene is left open where the match is weak. Only some rows state a clone size, as once, few, many or a class for expanded clones.

TRBV5-1,NA,NA,TRBJ2-3,CASSKHRDTDTQYF,TGCGCCAGCAGCAAACACAGGGATACAGATACGCAGTATTTT
TRBV10-3,NA,TRBD2,TRBJ2-2,CAISGQGGAGELFF,TGTGCCATCAGTGGGCAGGGAGGGGCCGGGGAGCTGTTTTTT
TRBV5-1,NA,NA,TRBJ1-5,CATALGAGDQPQHF,TGCGCCACCGCGTTGGGGGCGGGCGATCAGCCCCAGCATTTT
TRBV5-4,NA,TRBD1,TRBJ1-4,CASSAQGATNEKLFF,TGTGCCAGCAGCGCACAGGGGGCGACTAATGAAAAACTGTTTTTT
TRBV7-9,once,NA,TRBJ1-1,CASSPLTRNTEAFF,TGTGCCAGCAGCCCCTTAACGAGGAACACTGAAGCTTTCTTT
TRBV7-2,NA,NA,TRBJ1-5,CASSSPLDRANQPQHF,TGTGCCAGCAGCTCCCCCCTCGACAGAGCTAATCAGCCCCAGCATTTT
TRBV11-2,once,NA,TRBJ2-2,CASSKGQGETGELFF,TGTGCCAGCAGCAAAGGCCAGGGAGAGACCGGGGAGCTGTTTTTT
TRBV11-2,few,NA,TRBJ1-2,CASSLGGNYGYTF,TGTGCCAGCAGCTTAGGGGGCAACTATGGCTACACCTTC
TRBV11-2,NA,NA,TRBJ1-1,CASSEMEVGAFF,TGTGCCAGCAGCGAAATGGAGGTCGGGGCTTTCTTT
TRBV5-4,NA,NA,TRBJ2-2,CASSSRLVAGELFF,TGTGCCAGCAGCTCCCGACTAGTGGCCGGGGAGCTGTTTTTT
TRBV11-2,NA,TRBD1,TRBJ2-3,CASSLRGQGAPDTQYF,TGTGCCAGCAGCTTAAGGGGACAGGGGGCGCCGGATACGCAGTATTTT
TRBV2,few,NA,TRBJ2-7,CASSGTLLMNYEQYF,TGTGCCAGCAGCGGGACCCTACTAATGAACTACGAGCAGTACTTC
TRBV5-4,NA,TRBD2,TRBJ2-1,CASSLAAGGPYNEQFF,TGTGCCAGCAGCTTAGCAGCGGGGGGCCCCTACAATGAGCAGTTCTTC
TRBV7-9,NA,NA,TRBJ2-5,CASSPGQLETQYF,TGTGCCAGCAGCCCCGGACAGTTAGAGACCCAGTACTTC
TRBV5-1,once,TRBD2,TRBJ2-2,CASRVRGSGGHNYTGELFF,TGCGCCAGCAGAGTCCGGGGTAGCGGGGGACACAATTACACCGGGGAGCTGTTTTTT
TRBV4-3,NA,NA,TRBJ2-7,CASSQEGRGSYEQYF,TGCGCCAGCAGCCAAGAGGGCAGGGGATCCTACGAGCAGTACTTC
TRBV12-5,NA,TRBD1,TRBJ1-1,CASGRQGITEAFF,TGTGCTAGTGGTCGACAGGGGATAACTGAAGCTTTCTTT
TRBV5-1,NA,NA,TRBJ1-1,CASSLPSVQTPTEAFF,TGCGCCAGCAGCTTGCCCTCTGTACAGACGCCCACTGAAGCTTTCTTT
TRBV4-3,NA,NA,TRBJ1-2,CASSQDDRFHTF,TGCGCCAGCAGCCAGGACGACAGGTTCCACACCTTC
TRBV7-3,NA,NA,TRBJ2-6,CASSPERGGANVLTF,TGTGCCAGCAGCCCCGAGAGGGGAGGGGCCAACGTCCTGACTTTC
TRBV4-1,NA,NA,TRBJ2-3,CASSHEDTQYF,TGCGCCAGCAGCCATGAAGATACGCAGTATTTT
TRBV19,NA,TRBD1,TRBJ2-7,CASSTRDRGLEQYF,TGTGCCAGTAGTACCCGGGACAGGGGGCTCGAGCAGTACTTC
TRBV18,NA,NA,TRBJ1-6,CASSPREGNNSPLHF,TGTGCCAGCTCACCACGAGAGGGGAATAATTCACCCCTCCACTTT
TRBV6-6,NA,TRBD2,TRBJ2-2,CASSYTGGAGELFF,TGTGCCAGCAGTTACACCGGGGGGGCCGGGGAGCTGTTTTTT
TRBV28,NA,NA,TRBJ2-4,CASRGGLAKNIQYF,TGTGCCAGCAGGGGGGGACTAGCCAAAAACATTCAGTACTTC
TRBV5-1,NA,TRBD1,TRBJ1-1,CASSLNRFQGANTEAFF,TGCGCCAGCAGCTTGAATCGGTTCCAGGGGGCGAACACTGAAGCTTTCTTT
TRBV5-4,NA,TRBD1,TRBJ1-4,CASSSGTGIEKLFF,TGTGCCAGCAGCTCCGGGACAGGGATTGAAAAACTGTTTTTT
TRBV29-1,NA,NA,TRBJ1-3,CSVSNYPTIYF,TGCAGCGTTTCCAATTATCCAACCATATATTTT
TRBV29-1,NA,NA,TRBJ1-2,CSGRKGWEDGYTF,TGCAGCGGTCGGAAAGGGTGGGAGGATGGCTACACCTTC
TRBV7-6,NA,NA,TRBJ1-6,CASSLAASAPPLHF,TGTGCCAGCAGCTTAGCGGCTAGCGCCCCACCCCTCCACTTT
TRBV4-2,NA,TRBD1,TRBJ2-3,CASSQDRQGADTQYF,TGTGCCAGCAGCCAAGATCGGCAGGGGGCAGATACGCAGTATTTT
TRBV18,NA,NA,TRBJ2-2,CASSPQGSTGELFF,TGTGCCAGCTCACCACAGGGTTCGACCGGGGAGCTGTTTTTT
TRBV18,NA,NA,TRBJ1-3,CASSAHHLRGAGNTIYF,TGTGCCAGCTCAGCCCATCACTTGAGAGGCGCTGGAAACACCATATATTTT
TRBV6-5,NA,TRBD1,TRBJ1-2,CASSLQQGASYGYTF,TGTGCCAGCAGCCTACAACAGGGGGCTTCCTATGGCTACACCTTC
TRBV9,NA,NA,TRBJ1-4,CASSAGNGARGNEKLFF,TGTGCCAGCAGCGCCGGGAATGGAGCGCGGGGCAATGAAAAACTGTTTTTT
TRBV4-3,NA,TRBD2,TRBJ2-3,CASSPMLSGGTNTQYF,TGCGCCAGCAGCCCTATGCTCAGCGGGGGCACGAATACGCAGTATTTT
TRBV2,NA,NA,TRBJ2-3,CASRADSTDTQYF,TGTGCCAGCAGGGCAGACAGCACAGATACGCAGTATTTT
TRBV4-1,NA,TRBD1,TRBJ1-2,CASSLTGQAYPGYTF,TGCGCCAGCAGCCTTACGGGACAGGCCTATCCGGGCTACACCTTC
TRBV9,NA,TRBD1,TRBJ2-2,CASSSRPGTGGPGELFF,TGTGCCAGCAGCTCTCGCCCCGGGACAGGGGGCCCCGGGGAGCTGTTTTTT
TRBV2,NA,TRBD1,TRBJ1-6,CASSGPRTGGNSPLHF,TGTGCCAGCAGTGGCCCTCGGACAGGGGGAAATTCACCCCTCCACTTT
TRBV6-5,NA,TRBD1,TRBJ2-5,CASSGTGYGETQYF,TGTGCCAGCTCCGGGACAGGGTACGGGGAGACCCAGTACTTC
TRBV27,NA,NA,TRBJ2-5,CASSLGLGSETQYF,TGTGCCAGCAGTTTAGGGCTCGGCTCGGAGACCCAGTACTTC